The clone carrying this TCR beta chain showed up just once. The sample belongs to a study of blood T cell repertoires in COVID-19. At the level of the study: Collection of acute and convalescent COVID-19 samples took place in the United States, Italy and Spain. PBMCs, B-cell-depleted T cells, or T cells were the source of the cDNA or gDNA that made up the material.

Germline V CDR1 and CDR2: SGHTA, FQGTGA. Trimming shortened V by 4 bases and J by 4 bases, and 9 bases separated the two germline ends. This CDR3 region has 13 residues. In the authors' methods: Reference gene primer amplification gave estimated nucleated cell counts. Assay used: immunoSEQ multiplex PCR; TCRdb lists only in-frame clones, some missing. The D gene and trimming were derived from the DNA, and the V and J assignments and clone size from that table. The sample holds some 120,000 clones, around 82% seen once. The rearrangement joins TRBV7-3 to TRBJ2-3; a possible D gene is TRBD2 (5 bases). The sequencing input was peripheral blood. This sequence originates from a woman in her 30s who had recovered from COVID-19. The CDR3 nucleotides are TGTGCCAGCAGCTCCGAGGGTCCAGATACGCAGTATTTT. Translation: CASSSEGPDTQYF.